The 23 T cell receptor beta chains below come from one sample, sequenced in a study of T-cell memory formation after mild COVID-19 (dated by TCRdb to about 2021). The library was produced with 5' RACE. Reads for this sample came from an Illumina NovaSeq 6000. TCRdb handled the public reads itself, with Q25 trimming in fastp and clone calling in MiXCR, and kept productive beta chains. Here each entry gathers all rows of one CDR3 protein and keeps the most common genes and DNA. This sample has about 130,000 distinct CDR3 sequences in its table, and around a sixth of those were observed once. The ten biggest clones cover approximately 14% of the sample. Sequenced sample: PBMCs or a T cell subset sorted from them (not recorded which). The receptors stem from an adult woman who had mild COVID-19 (a few samples of this study predate the infection). The sample titles of this study are shuffled in the database, so cell type and time point are left out; the donor was told from shared clones.

This clonotype was observed a few times. DNA of the CDR3: TGTGCCAGCAGTCCGACAGGCGTACACCCTCACTATGGCTACACCTTC. It codes for CASSPTGVHPHYGYTF. The chain combines TRBV12-3 or TRBV12-4 with TRBJ1-2; D might be TRBD1 (6 bases). The CDR3 is 16 residues long. V lost 5 bases to trimming and J lost 3 bases, with 19 bases between them.

This clonotype was counted only a few times. The chain links TRBV7-2 to TRBJ2-2; perhaps TRBD2 as D (5 bases). Looked up from germline, CDR1 is SGHTA and CDR2 is FQGNSA. The CDR3 is 17 amino acids. V was trimmed by 2 bases and J by 1 base, leaving 14 bases between them. The DNA of the CDR3 is TGTGCCAGCAGCTTATCGCGGGCTAGCTTGAACACCGGGGAGCTGTTTTTT. Protein sequence: CASSLSRASLNTGELFF.

The genes are TRBV12-3 or TRBV12-4 and TRBJ1-1, with D uncertain. V was trimmed by 8 bases and J by 8 bases, leaving 12 bases between them. This CDR3 comprises 11 residues. DNA of the CDR3: TGTGCCAGCTCGAGCGGGAAAGAAGCTTTCTTT. This gives the protein CASSSGKEAFF.

The genes are TRBV20-1 and TRBJ1-5; maybe TRBD1 (5 bases). This CDR3 region has 14 residues. Trimming cost V 5 bases and J 0 bases, with 11 bases left between them. Germline CDR1 DFQATT, CDR2 SNEGSKA (reference sequence). CDR3 residues: CSAAGQYSNQPQHF. As DNA, the CDR3 is TGCAGTGCTGCAGGGCAGTATAGCAATCAGCCCCAGCATTTT.

This clonotype was counted only a few times. The genes are TRBV7-2 and TRBJ2-5, with no clear D. Trimming left V 0 bases short and J 5 bases short, with 7 bases between. Germline assignment: CDR1 SGHTA and CDR2 FQGNSA. The CDR3 length is 13 residues. CDR3: CASSLAVGETQYF. CDR3 DNA sequence: TGTGCCAGCAGCTTAGCGGTGGGTGAGACCCAGTACTTC.

This sequence joins TRBV12-3 or TRBV12-4 and TRBJ2-5; weak D call: TRBD1 (6 bases). Trimming shortened V by 1 base and J by 2 bases, and 8 bases separated the two germline ends. The CDR3 length is 14 residues. CDR3 region: CASSLGDIQETQYF. CDR3 nucleotides: TGTGCCAGCAGTTTAGGGGACATTCAAGAGACCCAGTACTTC.

J is TRBJ1-2 and V is TRBV5-1; 12 bases map to TRBD1. J gave up 3 bases and V 3 bases, and 3 bases lay outside the gene matches. The CDR3 loop spans 15 amino acids. Germline values: CDR1 SGHRS, CDR2 YFSETQ. CDR3 residues: CASSSGTGGDYGYTF. In DNA form, the CDR3 reads TGCGCCAGCAGCTCCGGGACAGGGGGCGACTATGGCTACACCTTC. The variable domain in full, with the rest retrieved from reference TRBV5-1 and TRBJ1-2, is KAGVTQTPRYLIKTRGQQVTLSCSPISGHRSVSWYQQTPGQGLQFLFEYFSETQRNKGNFPGRFSGRQFSNSRSEMNVSTLELGDSALYLCASSSGTGGDYGYTFGSGTRLTVV.

This clonotype was observed a few times. The chain uses TRBV6-5 and TRBJ2-3, with 13 bases that match TRBD2. The length of the CDR3 is 18 residues. Trimming at V came to 9 bases and at J to 4 bases, leaving 16 bases not matched to a gene. Germline values: CDR1 MNHEY, CDR2 SVGAGI. The CDR3 DNA follows: TGTGCCAGTCACAAAGGGGGACTAGCGGGGCTGAGGGCAGATACGCAGTATTTT. Its translation: CASHKGGLAGLRADTQYF.

A word on this clonotype: A read error may be the cause here, since a much bigger clone is one base away. The rearrangement links TRBV7-6 to TRBJ2-1; 9 bases map to TRBD2. J gave up 1 base and V 5 bases, and 3 bases lay outside the gene matches. The CDR3 covers 15 residues. The germline V gene encodes CDR1 SGHVS and CDR2 FNYEAQ. The chain's CDR3 is CASSKSGGSYNEQFF. CDR3 coding DNA: TGTGCCAGCAGCAAAAGCGGGGGGTCCTACAATGAGCAGTTCTTC.

The chain links TRBV9 to TRBJ2-7; TRBD2 agrees at 8 bases. The CDR3 consists of 13 residues. J was trimmed by 8 bases and V by 4 bases; bases with no gene match: 8. In germline, CDR1 is SGDLS, CDR2 YYNGEE. The CDR3 is CASSQGEREKQYF. The CDR3 DNA sequence: TGTGCCAGCAGCCAAGGAGAGCGGGAGAAGCAGTACTTC.

V is TRBV18 and J is TRBJ2-7, with 7 bases lining up with TRBD1. The CDR3 extends over 13 amino acids. J was trimmed by 7 bases and V by 3 bases; bases with no gene match: 6. Germline CDR1 and CDR2: KGHSH and LQKENI. This CDR3 is CASSPGTAWEQYF. The CDR3 region has the DNA TGTGCCAGCTCACCCGGGACAGCCTGGGAGCAGTACTTC. The full variable domain, completed using reference TRBV18 and TRBJ2-7, is NAGVMQNPRHLVRRRGQEARLRCSPMKGHSHVYWYRQLPEEGLKFMVYLQKENIIDESGMPKERFSAEFPKEGPSILRIQQVVRGDSAAYFCASSPGTAWEQYFGPGTRLTVT.

The chain combines TRBV10-2 with TRBJ1-1; tentative D call: TRBD1 (6 bases). The CDR3 length is 16 residues. V was cut by 2 bases and J by 0 bases, with 13 bases left in between. The germline gives CDR1 WSHSY, CDR2 SAAADI. CDR3 sequence (DNA): TGCGCCAGCAGTGAGAATAAACAGGGTGTGAACACTGAAGCTTTCTTT. Amino acid sequence: CASSENKQGVNTEAFF.

This clonotype was found a few times. This rearrangement joins TRBV14 to TRBJ1-2; 9 bases are a match to TRBD1. Per germline, CDR1 SGHDN and CDR2 FVKESK. The CDR3 spans 13 residues. V shed 4 bases, J shed 4 bases, and the junction held 1 base outside the gene matches. The CDR3: CASSPDRGYGYTF. DNA for the CDR3: TGTGCCAGCAGCCCGGACAGGGGCTATGGCTACACCTTC.

This clonotype has only a few counts. V gene TRBV12-3 or TRBV12-4 combines with J gene TRBJ2-7, with a tentative D call TRBD2 (6 bases). The CDR3 covers 13 residues. V shed 6 bases and J shed 6 bases, with 15 bases lying between them. The CDR3 loop is CASSSAPGGEQYF. The CDR3 DNA reads TGTGCCAGCAGCTCAGCCCCCGGGGGCGAGCAGTACTTC.

This chain links TRBV5-1 with TRBJ2-1; possible D gene TRBD1, 6 bases. Deletions cut 0 bases from V and 7 bases from J, with 14 bases between. There are 15 residues in the CDR3. Germline V CDR1 and CDR2: SGHRS, YFSETQ. CDR3 DNA sequence: TGCGCCAGCAGCTTGGAACAGGGCCAAGTAAATGAGCAGTTCTTC. Protein: CASSLEQGQVNEQFF.

The rearrangement joins TRBV5-1 to TRBJ2-7, with TRBD1 identical over 7 bases. Germline V CDR1 and CDR2: SGHRS, YFSETQ. V was clipped by 6 bases and J by 3 bases; unmatched bases: 6. The CDR3 spans 13 residues. The DNA of the CDR3 is TGCGCCAGCACGGGACAGCTAGTCTACGAGCAGTACTTC. This translates into CASTGQLVYEQYF.

This chain connects TRBV12-3 or TRBV12-4 to TRBJ1-5; D gene uncertain. Trimming took 4 bases from V and 6 from J, leaving 10 bases between them. The CDR3 contains 13 residues. CDR3 bases: TGTGCCAGCAGTTCTGCAGGTTCTCAGCCCCAGCATTTT. It specifies CASSSAGSQPQHF.

V and J are TRBV4-1 and TRBJ1-5; D gene ambiguous. The CDR3 consists of 15 residues. V dropped 3 bases and J dropped 2 bases, with 11 bases sitting between them. Per the germline V gene, CDR1 is MGHRA and CDR2 is YSYEKL. Here the CDR3 reads CASSQRESGNQPQHF. The CDR3 region has the DNA TGCGCCAGCAGCCAGAGGGAGTCCGGCAATCAGCCCCAGCATTTT.

CDR3: CASSLSGAGELFF. CDR3 nucleotide sequence: TGCGCCAGCAGCTTATCAGGAGCCGGGGAGCTGTTTTTT. The rearrangement uses TRBV5-1 and TRBJ2-2, with no clear D. CDR1 and CDR2 (germline): SGHRS, YFSETQ. CDR3 size: 13 residues. V lost 2 bases and J lost 6, with 8 bases in between.

This clonotype was seen more than once but under ten times. This chain links TRBV7-2 with TRBJ2-7; the match to TRBD1 covers 7 bases. CDR1 is SGHTA, CDR2 FQGNSA, per germline. This CDR3 comprises 13 residues. V lost 3 bases, J lost 2 bases, and 1 base stayed unmatched. Here the CDR3 DNA reads TGTGCCAGCAGCTTTGACAGGGCCTACGAGCAGTACTTC. The encoded protein is CASSFDRAYEQYF.

In this sample, this clonotype turned up many times. The chain uses TRBV20-1 and TRBJ2-7; TRBD1 matches 8 bases. CDR3 length: 14 residues. Germline V CDR1 and CDR2: DFQATT, SNEGSKA (reference sequence). V gave up 4 bases and J gave up 3 bases; unmatched junction bases: 8. CDR3 DNA sequence: TGCAGTGCTAACGACAGGGGACGCCTCTACGAGCAGTACTTC. Amino acids: CSANDRGRLYEQYF.

The V and J genes are TRBV6-6 and TRBJ2-4; D not certain. This CDR3 is 13 amino acids long. Germline assignment: CDR1 MNHNY and CDR2 SVGAGI (reference sequence). Deletions cut 9 bases from V and 0 bases from J, with 9 bases between. The CDR3 DNA sequence: TGTGCCAGTAGTATCCTAGCCAAAAACATTCAGTACTTC. Its protein is CASSILAKNIQYF.

This clonotype was observed a few times. The J gene is TRBJ2-2, the V gene TRBV2; D call uncertain. CDR1 and CDR2 from the germline V gene are SNHLY and FYNNEI. Deletions cut 7 bases from V and 1 base from J, with 10 bases between. This CDR3 has 14 residues. CDR3 DNA: TGTGCCAGCAAGGCCCTACTGAACACCGGGGAGCTGTTTTTT. This sequence encodes CASKALLNTGELFF.